Listed here is a single T cell receptor beta chain. What it binds is unknown. CDR1 is MDHEN and CDR2 is SYDVKM in the germline V gene. This CDR3 has 12 amino acids. Deletions cut 7 bases from V and 3 bases from J, with 10 bases between. This specimen belongs to a study of beta chain features in type 1 diabetes. Study observations and caveats: Shorter TCRB CDR3s, moderately but significantly so, were found in Type 1 diabetes patients in all four CD4+ subsets.

The entirety of the isolated RNA underwent reverse transcription, so expressed TCRB transcripts were sequenced. Generated by immunoSEQ multiplex PCR, the TCRdb table keeps only in-frame clones and is missing some. The table has about 370,000 clones, 8.5% to 10% seen once. The TCR was taken from a young man with type 1 diabetes. The rearrangement uses TRBV28 and TRBJ2-7; D remains ambiguous. The specimen sequenced was central memory CD4+ T cells from blood. CDR3 DNA: TGTGCCAGCACCCTACGAGGCTACGAGCAGTACTTC. It codes for CASTLRGYEQYF.